This entry lists 5 T cell receptor beta chains sequenced from one sample in a study of T cells after yellow fever vaccination. Using its own MiXCR run on the 5' RACE reads, TCRdb lists one record per CDR3 protein. The repertoire holds 500,000 to 650,000 distinct CDR3 sequences, with roughly 13% as singletons. Material: PBMCs, obtained on the day of the yellow fever booster vaccination. The origin of the receptors is a man younger than 40 who received the YFV17D yellow fever vaccine.

This clonotype was found a few times. Relative to the germline gene, one junction end is altered; a read error may explain this. The rearrangement uses TRBV7-7 and TRBJ2-1; D is uncertain. The CDR3 sequence is 15 residues long. Germline values: CDR1 SSHAT, CDR2 FNYEAQ (reference sequence). CDR3 in DNA: TGTGCTAGCAGCTTACCACTGGACGGAGACAATGAGCAGTTCTTC. Encoded protein: CASSLPLDGDNEQFF.

This clonotype was observed a handful of times. CDR3 in amino acids: CATQSGGQGYTQYF. The CDR3 nucleotides are TGTGCCACCCAATCGGGGGGACAGGGATATACGCAGTATTTT. The chain has TRBV6-1 and TRBJ2-3; 9 positions agree with TRBD1. J lost 7 bases, V lost 10 bases, and 12 bases had no gene match. CDR1 MNHNS and CDR2 SASEGT come from the germline V gene. The CDR3 consists of 14 residues.

In its sample, this clonotype was seen a few times. The V gene is TRBV11-3, the J gene TRBJ2-1, with 7 positions matching TRBD2. Trimming cost V 3 bases and J 6 bases; bases outside gene matches: 5. The germline V gene has CDR1 SGHNT and CDR2 YENEEA. CDR3 size: 14 residues. CDR3 bases: TGTGCCAGCAGCTTTCCGGGGGGTGGCAATGAGCAGTTCTTC. This encodes CASSFPGGGNEQFF.

This clonotype was recorded a few times. J is TRBJ2-7 and V is TRBV4-2; the D gene is possibly TRBD1 (5 bases). CDR1 and CDR2 (germline): LGHNA, YNFKEQ. V lost 0 bases to trimming and J lost 0 bases, with 18 bases between them. This CDR3 contains 18 residues. Written as DNA, the CDR3 is TGTGCCAGCAGCCAAGAATGGGGTTTGACAGTGTCCTCCTACGAGCAGTACTTC. Its protein is CASSQEWGLTVSSYEQYF.

This rearrangement joins TRBV3-1 to TRBJ2-5; maybe TRBD2 (6 bases). V was cut by 10 bases and J by 5 bases, with 14 bases left in between. Germline CDR1 LGHDT, CDR2 YNNKEL (reference sequence). CDR3 length equals 12 residues. CDR3 nucleotides: TGTGCCATCGGAGGGCCGGGGGAGACCCAGTACTTC. This gives the protein CAIGGPGETQYF.